This T cell receptor (beta chain) was recorded in a study of cytotoxic CD8 clonotypes in ibrutinib-treated CLL. Overall study results and limits: Public clonotypes occurred uncommonly; on treatment, they contracted or remained stable.

This table comes from immunoSEQ multiplex PCR, and its TCRdb copy is limited to in-frame clones, with some not included. The table shows 70,000 to 85,000 clones, with about 84% occurring only once. CDR1 is SNHLY, CDR2 FYNNEI, per germline. The CDR3 is 14 residues long. V was trimmed by 6 bases and J by 4 bases, leaving 13 bases between them. Genomic DNA (around 2 micrograms) was obtained from cryopreserved PBMCs for construction of TCR beta libraries. To note about this clone: Its specificity is unknown.

Material: PBMCs, obtained at disease progression, from a patient treated with ibrutinib. This receptor was taken from a human donor with chronic lymphocytic leukemia. The chain employs TRBV2 and TRBJ2-4, with D perhaps matching TRBD2 (5 bases). The CDR3 sequence: CASRRRASKNIQYF. In DNA, the CDR3 is TGTGCCAGCAGGAGGCGGGCCAGTAAAAACATTCAGTACTTC.